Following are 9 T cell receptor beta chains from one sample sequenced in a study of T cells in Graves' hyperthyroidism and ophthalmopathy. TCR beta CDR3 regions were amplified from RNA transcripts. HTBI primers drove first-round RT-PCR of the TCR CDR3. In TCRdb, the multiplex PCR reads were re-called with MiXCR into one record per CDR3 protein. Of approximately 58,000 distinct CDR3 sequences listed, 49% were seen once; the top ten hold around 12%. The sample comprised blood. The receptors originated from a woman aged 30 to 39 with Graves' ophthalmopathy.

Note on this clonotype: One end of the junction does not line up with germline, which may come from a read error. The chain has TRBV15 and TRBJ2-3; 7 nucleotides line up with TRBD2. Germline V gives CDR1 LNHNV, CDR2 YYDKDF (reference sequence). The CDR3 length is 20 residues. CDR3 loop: CATRASGSGSPRTHTDTQYF. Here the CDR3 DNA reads TGTGCAACCAGGGCTAGCGGATCGGGGTCCCCCCGTACCCACACAGATACGCAGTATTTT.

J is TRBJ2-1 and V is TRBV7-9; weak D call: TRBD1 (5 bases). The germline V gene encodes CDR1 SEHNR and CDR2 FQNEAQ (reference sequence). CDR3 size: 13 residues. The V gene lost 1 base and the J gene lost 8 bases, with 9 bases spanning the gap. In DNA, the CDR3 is TGTGCCAGCAGCTTAGACGCGACAGATGAGCAGTTCTTC. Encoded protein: CASSLDATDEQFF. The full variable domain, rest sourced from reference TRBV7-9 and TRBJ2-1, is DTGVSQNPRHKITKRGQNVTFRCDPISEHNRLYWYRQTLGQGPEFLTYFQNEAQLEKSRLLSDRFSAERPKGSFSTLEIQRTEQGDSAMYLCASSLDATDEQFFGPGTRLTVL.

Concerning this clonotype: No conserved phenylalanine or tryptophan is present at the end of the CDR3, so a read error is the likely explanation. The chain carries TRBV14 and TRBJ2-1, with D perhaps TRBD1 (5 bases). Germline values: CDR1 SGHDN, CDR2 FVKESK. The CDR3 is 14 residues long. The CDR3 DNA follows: TGTGCCAGCAAACGGGCAGGGTACTACATTGAGCAGTTCATC. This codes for CASKRAGYYIEQFI.

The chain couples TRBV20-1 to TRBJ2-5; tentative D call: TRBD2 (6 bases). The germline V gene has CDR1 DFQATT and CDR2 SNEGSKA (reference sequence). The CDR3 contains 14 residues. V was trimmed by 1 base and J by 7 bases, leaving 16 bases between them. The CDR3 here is CSARGLTGSGTQYF. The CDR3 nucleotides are TGCAGTGCTAGAGGCCTGACCGGGAGCGGGACCCAGTACTTC.

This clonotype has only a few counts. Here the CDR3 DNA reads TGTGCCAGCAGTCCTAGGACAGTTCTCTGGAACACTGAAGCTTTCTTT. Encoded protein: CASSPRTVLWNTEAFF. This rearrangement joins TRBV27 to TRBJ1-1, with D possibly TRBD1 on 6 matching bases. Per the germline V gene, CDR1 is MNHEY and CDR2 is SMNVEV (reference sequence). The CDR3 loop spans 16 amino acids. Trimming removed 5 bases from V and 1 base from J, with 17 bases in between.

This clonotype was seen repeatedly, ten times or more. This chain's CDR3 is CASMSVATRHYEQYF. The CDR3 bases are TGTGCCAGCATGTCTGTGGCGACCAGACACTACGAGCAGTACTTC. J is TRBJ2-7 and V is TRBV28; D unresolved. The CDR3 loop spans 15 amino acids. The V end was cut by 7 bases, the J end by 3 bases, with 19 bases between. Germline CDR1 MDHEN, CDR2 SYDVKM.

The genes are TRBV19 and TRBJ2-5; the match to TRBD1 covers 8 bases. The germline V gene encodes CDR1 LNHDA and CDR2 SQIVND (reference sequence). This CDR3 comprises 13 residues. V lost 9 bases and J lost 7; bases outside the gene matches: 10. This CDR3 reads CASNAGGAGTQYF. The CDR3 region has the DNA TGTGCCAGCAACGCAGGGGGCGCGGGGACCCAGTACTTC. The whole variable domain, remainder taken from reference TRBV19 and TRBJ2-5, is DGGITQSPKYLFRKEGQNVTLSCEQNLNHDAMYWYRQDPGQGLRLIYYSQIVNDFQKGDIAEGYSVSREKKESFPLTVTSAQKNPTAFYLCASNAGGAGTQYFGPGTRLLVL.

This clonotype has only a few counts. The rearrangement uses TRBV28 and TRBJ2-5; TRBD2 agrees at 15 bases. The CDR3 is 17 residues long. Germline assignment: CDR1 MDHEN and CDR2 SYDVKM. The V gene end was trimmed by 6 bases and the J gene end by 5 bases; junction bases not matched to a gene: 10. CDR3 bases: TGTGCCAGCAGCCCCGGGACTAGCGGGGGGACGAGGGAGACCCAGTACTTC. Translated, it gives CASSPGTSGGTRETQYF.

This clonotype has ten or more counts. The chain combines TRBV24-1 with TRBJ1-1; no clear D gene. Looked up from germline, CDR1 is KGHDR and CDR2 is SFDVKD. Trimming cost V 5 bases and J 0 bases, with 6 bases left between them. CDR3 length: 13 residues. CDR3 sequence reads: CATSGRVNTEAFF. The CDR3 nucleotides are TGTGCCACCAGTGGGCGGGTGAACACTGAAGCTTTCTTT.